A single T cell receptor (beta chain) is shown here with its context. The data were obtained in a study of CD8+CD57+ T cells in acquired aplastic anemia. Using genomic DNA as the template, TCR beta VDJ and CDR3 profiling was carried out. TCRdb re-derived calls from the reads in MiXCR, one entry per CDR3 protein. The sample includes 89,000 or so distinct CDR3 sequences, 55% to 80% of them seen just once. Sequenced patients had shown CD8+CD57+ cell expansion by flow cytometry. Each patient had severe acquired aplastic anemia. At blood sampling, none of the patients had yet received therapy. The CDR3 is 13 residues long. V shed 6 bases and J shed 4 bases, with 13 bases lying between them.

Sample: sorted CD4+, CD8+, or CD8+CD57+ T cells (not recorded which) from PBMCs. The receptor was derived from a human donor with aplastic anemia. J is TRBJ2-7 and V is TRBV12-3 or TRBV12-4; D may be TRBD2 (6 bases). CDR3 DNA: TGTGCCAGCAGGGGGAAGGAGGGATACGAGCAGTACTTC. It codes for CASRGKEGYEQYF.